The 23 T cell receptor beta chains below come from one sample, sequenced in a study of T cells in Graves' hyperthyroidism and ophthalmopathy. TCR beta CDR3 sequences were amplified from RNA transcripts. Researchers ran a first-round RT-PCR on the TCR CDR3 using the HTBI primer set. TCRdb redid the calling of the multiplex PCR reads with MiXCR, one entry per CDR3 protein. This table holds a few hundred thousand distinct CDR3 sequences, about 15% found once. The source material was blood. The source of these receptors is a woman in her thirties with Graves' hyperthyroidism.

This chain uses TRBV6-1 with TRBJ2-7; D is unresolved. V dropped 6 bases and J dropped 3 bases, with 12 bases sitting between them. Germline CDR1 MNHNS, CDR2 SASEGT. The CDR3 spans 13 residues. CDR3 nucleotides: TGTGCCAGCAGGCATATGGGGAACTACGAGCAGTACTTC. Its translation is CASRHMGNYEQYF.

This clonotype was counted ten times or more. The V call is TRBV10-1, the J call TRBJ2-2; tentatively, D is TRBD2 (5 bases). The CDR3 spans 16 residues. Germline lookup yields CDR1 WNHNN and CDR2 SYGVQD (reference sequence). V was shortened by 4 bases and J by 2 bases, with 14 bases between the two germline ends. This CDR3 is CASSVSRDSNTGELFF. The CDR3 DNA reads as TGCGCCAGCAGTGTCTCACGGGATTCCAACACCGGGGAGCTGTTTTTT.

In its sample, this clonotype was seen many times. The chain uses TRBV28 and TRBJ1-5, with D unclear. V shed 1 base and J shed 4 bases, with 5 bases lying between them. CDR3 length: 13 amino acids. Per germline, CDR1 MDHEN and CDR2 SYDVKM. CDR3 in DNA: TGTGCCAGCAGTTTATTAGGGAATCAGCCCCAGCATTTT. This sequence encodes CASSLLGNQPQHF.

The rearrangement joins TRBV6-1 to TRBJ1-2, with TRBD1 matching 11 bases. Per germline, CDR1 MNHNS and CDR2 SASEGT. The junction had 11 bases not matched to a gene; V was cut back by 6 bases and J by 8 bases. There are 15 residues in the CDR3. CDR3 DNA: TGTGCCAGCAGCACCTATGGACAGGGGGCTGGAGGCTACACCTTC. Residues: CASSTYGQGAGGYTF.

The J gene is TRBJ1-5, the V gene TRBV7-2; 12 bases agree with TRBD1. Germline V gene data show CDR1 as SGHTA and CDR2 as FQGNSA. V lost 5 bases, J lost 7 bases, and 9 bases stayed unmatched. The CDR3 runs 16 residues. The DNA of the CDR3 is TGTGCCAGCAGCCTAGGACCCGGGACAGGGGGCCAGCCCCAGCATTTT. This translates into CASSLGPGTGGQPQHF.

This clonotype was seen ten or more times. The V and J genes are TRBV28 and TRBJ2-2; unclear D gene. The CDR3 consists of 15 residues. Germline values: CDR1 MDHEN, CDR2 SYDVKM. V lost 6 bases, J lost 5 bases, and 16 bases lay in between. CDR3 region: CASSGGPERTGELFF. The DNA for the CDR3 is TGTGCCAGCAGCGGCGGACCAGAAAGGACCGGGGAGCTGTTTTTT.

The rearrangement uses TRBV12-3 or TRBV12-4 and TRBJ1-5; D unclear. This CDR3 region has 15 residues. Trimming took off 7 bases at V and 6 bases at J, with 19 bases between the two ends. Here the CDR3 reads CASTSHNPFFQPQHF. In DNA, the CDR3 is TGTGCCAGCACTTCCCACAACCCGTTCTTTCAGCCCCAGCATTTT.

This clonotype has just a few counts. The chain is built from TRBV7-9 and TRBJ1-2; 8 bases fit TRBD1. The CDR3 consists of 24 residues. The germline CDR1 and CDR2 sequences are SEHNR and FQNEAQ (reference sequence). After removal of 7 bases from V and 2 bases from J, the junction contained 36 bases not matched to a gene. This chain's CDR3 is CASTATLPIGQGQGYGAVNYGYTF. In DNA, the CDR3 is TGTGCCAGCACCGCAACCCTCCCCATTGGACAGGGTCAGGGCTACGGGGCCGTCAACTATGGCTACACCTTC. The full variable domain, completed using reference TRBV7-9 and TRBJ1-2, is DTGVSQNPRHKITKRGQNVTFRCDPISEHNRLYWYRQTLGQGPEFLTYFQNEAQLEKSRLLSDRFSAERPKGSFSTLEIQRTEQGDSAMYLCASTATLPIGQGQGYGAVNYGYTFGSGTRLTVV.

The chain carries TRBV20-1 and TRBJ2-7; 11 nucleotides agree with TRBD2. Germline CDR1 is DFQATT and CDR2 is SNEGSKA (reference sequence). The CDR3 is 16 amino acids. J gave up 7 bases and V 0 bases, and 11 bases lay outside the gene matches. In DNA, the CDR3 is TGCAGTGCTAGAGATCAGACTAGCGGGATAGAGAGAGAGCAGTACTTC. Protein: CSARDQTSGIEREQYF.

This clonotype has more than one count but fewer than ten. The rearrangement links TRBV20-1 to TRBJ2-5; TRBD2 might be the D (5 bases). Trimming took off 3 bases at V and 5 bases at J, with 7 bases between the two ends. This CDR3 region has 11 residues. Germline CDR1 is DFQATT and CDR2 is SNEGSKA (reference sequence). This CDR3 reads CSARERETQYF. CDR3 DNA: TGCAGTGCTAGGGAGCGGGAGACCCAGTACTTC.

This clonotype was seen repeatedly, ten times or more. The chain joins TRBV24-1 to TRBJ2-3; TRBD1 might be the D (6 bases). V was clipped by 5 bases and J by 2 bases, with 10 bases between them. This CDR3 comprises 14 residues. The germline V gene encodes CDR1 KGHDR and CDR2 SFDVKD. CDR3 amino acids: CATSGGQSTDTQYF. Here the CDR3 DNA reads TGTGCCACCAGTGGAGGACAGTCCACAGATACGCAGTATTTT.

This chain links TRBV29-1 with TRBJ1-3; weak D call: TRBD1 (5 bases). The CDR3 contains 17 residues. CDR1 and CDR2 (germline): SQVTM, ANQGSEA. V lost 3 bases to trimming and J lost 0 bases, with 18 bases between them. CDR3 nucleotide sequence: TGCAGCGTTGATCTCGTTACAGGAGAACACTCTGGAAACACCATATATTTT. This gives the protein CSVDLVTGEHSGNTIYF. Filled out from reference TRBV29-1 and TRBJ1-3, the complete variable domain reads SAVISQKPSRDICQRGTSLTIQCQVDSQVTMMFWYRQQPGQSLTLIATANQGSEATYESGFVIDKFPISRPNLTFSTLTVSNMSPEDSSIYLCSVDLVTGEHSGNTIYFGEGSWLTVV.

At least ten counts were recorded for this clonotype. The gene calls are TRBV20-1 and TRBJ2-7; 12 nucleotides line up with TRBD2. Germline CDR1 DFQATT, CDR2 SNEGSKA (reference sequence). The junction had 6 bases not matched to a gene; V was cut back by 3 bases and J by 6 bases. The CDR3 extends over 14 amino acids. DNA of the CDR3: TGCAGTGCTAGCCGACTAGCGGGAGTCCGCGAGCAGTACTTC. The encoded protein is CSASRLAGVREQYF.

There are many counts of this clonotype. An end of the junction does not agree with germline; a read error may underlie this. This sequence joins TRBV7-7 and TRBJ2-3, with unresolved D. This CDR3 spans 14 amino acids. The germline V gene has CDR1 SSHAT and CDR2 FNYEAQ (reference sequence). This CDR3 reads CASSLGRHADTQYF. DNA for the CDR3: TGTGCTAGCAGCTTAGGTAGACACGCAGATACGCAGTATTTT.

The chain joins TRBV19 to TRBJ2-7; D may match TRBD1 or TRBD2 (5 bases each). CDR1 and CDR2 from the germline V gene are LNHDA and SQIVND (reference sequence). The CDR3 spans 15 residues. Trimming removed 5 bases at V and 1 base at J, with 15 bases between. The CDR3 region is CASSLTTGPSYEQYF. The CDR3, as DNA: TGTGCCAGTAGTCTGACTACAGGACCTTCCTACGAGCAGTACTTC. The variable domain in full, completed from reference TRBV19 and TRBJ2-7, reads DGGITQSPKYLFRKEGQNVTLSCEQNLNHDAMYWYRQDPGQGLRLIYYSQIVNDFQKGDIAEGYSVSREKKESFPLTVTSAQKNPTAFYLCASSLTTGPSYEQYFGPGTRLTVT.

J is TRBJ2-2 and V is TRBV2; 7 nucleotides match TRBD1. CDR3 length: 15 amino acids. CDR1 is SNHLY, CDR2 FYNNEI, per germline. The V segment lost 6 bases and the J segment 3 bases; nucleotides outside the gene matches: 7. CDR3 protein: CASRRAGGHTGELFF. CDR3 bases: TGTGCCAGCAGACGGGCAGGGGGTCACACCGGGGAGCTGTTTTTT.

This clonotype has only a few counts. V gene TRBV5-1 combines with J gene TRBJ2-7; TRBD1 or TRBD2 may be the D gene (6 bases each). Trimming cost V 0 bases and J 3 bases, with 10 bases left between them. Germline assignment: CDR1 SGHRS and CDR2 YFSETQ. The CDR3 length is 14 residues. Here the CDR3 reads CASSLEGEVYEQYF. The CDR3 DNA is TGCGCCAGCAGCTTGGAGGGGGAGGTCTACGAGCAGTACTTC. Full variable domain (remainder filled in from reference TRBV5-1 and TRBJ2-7): KAGVTQTPRYLIKTRGQQVTLSCSPISGHRSVSWYQQTPGQGLQFLFEYFSETQRNKGNFPGRFSGRQFSNSRSEMNVSTLELGDSALYLCASSLEGEVYEQYFGPGTRLTVT.

This clonotype has only a few counts. The chain carries TRBV27 and TRBJ1-5, with a tentative D call TRBD1 (5 bases). Trimming cost V 10 bases and J 4 bases, with 11 bases left between them. The CDR3 has 12 amino acids. The germline gives CDR1 MNHEY, CDR2 SMNVEV (reference sequence). CDR3 sequence: CATGTLNQPQHF. The CDR3 bases are TGTGCCACCGGGACTCTGAATCAGCCCCAGCATTTT.

This clonotype was recorded at least ten times. The chain couples TRBV28 to TRBJ1-5; TRBD1 agrees at 11 bases. CDR1 is MDHEN and CDR2 is SYDVKM in the germline V gene. V trimming: 5 bases; J trimming: 6 bases; junction bases outside the gene matches: 12. This CDR3 is 17 amino acids long. CDR3 in DNA: TGTGCCAGCAGTCCCCGGACAGGGGGCGATTTAGGTCAGCCCCAGCATTTT. Translated, it gives CASSPRTGGDLGQPQHF.

This clonotype was seen a handful of times. The junction differs from germline at one of its ends, possibly a read error. This rearrangement joins TRBV20-1 to TRBJ2-1; 7 bases align to TRBD2. This CDR3 is built from 13 residues. Germline CDR1 DFQATT, CDR2 SNEGSKA (reference sequence). CDR3 region: CSASGGNYDEQFF. CDR3 sequence (DNA): TGCAGTGCTAGCGGGGGGAACTACGATGAGCAGTTCTTC.

The sample holds many counts of this clonotype. The chain employs TRBV24-1 and TRBJ2-3; 12 nucleotides match TRBD1. The ends lost 3 bases at V and 5 bases at J; junction bases unmatched: 11. The V gene's germline CDR1 is KGHDR and CDR2 SFDVKD. The CDR3 loop spans 18 amino acids. The DNA for the CDR3 is TGTGCCACCAGTGATCGAGGGGGACAGGGGGCGCCGAGAGATACGCAGTATTTT. Translation gives CATSDRGGQGAPRDTQYF.

This clonotype occurred a few times. V is TRBV7-2 and J is TRBJ2-1; TRBD2 matches at 11 bases. Germline CDR1 and CDR2: SGHTA and FQGNSA. CDR3 length: 18 amino acids. Trimming removed 5 bases from V and 4 bases from J; junction bases left unmatched: 13. CDR3 nucleotide sequence: TGTGCCAGCAGCCCAAGAAAGGGACTAGCGGAATCTTACAATGAGCAGTTCTTC. It yields the protein CASSPRKGLAESYNEQFF. Full variable domain (rest looked up from reference TRBV7-2 and TRBJ2-1): GAGVSQSPSNKVTEKGKDVELRCDPISGHTALYWYRQSLGQGLEFLIYFQGNSAPDKSGLPSDRFSAERTGGSVSTLTIQRTQQEDSAVYLCASSPRKGLAESYNEQFFGPGTRLTVL.

Notes on this clonotype: A read error is possible here, since a much larger clone lies one base away. In DNA, the CDR3 is TGCGCCAGCAGCCGTGGGTGGACCTCGAGACAGATAAACACTGAAGCTTTCTTT. Translated, it gives CASSRGWTSRQINTEAFF. The rearrangement joins TRBV5-1 to TRBJ1-1, with D perhaps matching TRBD1 (5 bases). CDR1 and CDR2 (germline): SGHRS, YFSETQ. The germline V and J ends were trimmed by 4 bases and 2 bases, with 24 bases remaining between them. The CDR3 contains 18 residues. The whole variable domain, filled in from reference TRBV5-1 and TRBJ1-1, reads KAGVTQTPRYLIKTRGQQVTLSCSPISGHRSVSWYQQTPGQGLQFLFEYFSETQRNKGNFPGRFSGRQFSNSRSEMNVSTLELGDSALYLCASSRGWTSRQINTEAFFGQGTRLTVV.